This T cell receptor beta chain was recorded in a study of T cell responses to AZD1222 COVID-19 vaccine. Study-level results: Most donors were white British, females outnumbered males, and clonal diversity was possibly underestimated.

The CDR3 loop spans 15 amino acids. The J segment lost 7 bases and the V segment lost 0 bases, leaving 3 bases of the junction unmatched. The germline V gene has CDR1 SEHNR and CDR2 FQNEAQ (reference sequence). Of note for this clone: As yet, its antigen is unknown.

Clones were sequenced by immunoSEQ multiplex PCR, and TCRdb holds only the in-frame ones, with some missing. The sample holds 100,000 to 150,000 clones, about nine tenths seen once. The receptor was derived from an adult who received the AZD1222 COVID-19 vaccine. V and J are TRBV7-9 and TRBJ1-6; TRBD1 agrees at 7 bases. Sequenced here: peripheral blood, sampled 28 days after the second AZD1222 dose. CDR3 loop: CASSLAGTANSPLHF. CDR3 nucleotide sequence: TGTGCCAGCAGCTTAGCAGGGACAGCAAATTCACCCCTCCACTTT.